This T cell receptor (beta chain) was documented in a study of identical twins. Study conclusions and caveats: Beta out-of-frame sequences displayed a weaker excess of sharing between twins.

Unique molecular identifiers were present on the cDNA, which also gained a universal primer site by template switching. TCRdb processed the 5' RACE reads anew with MiXCR; each CDR3 protein has one entry. In the table there are about 700,000 distinct CDR3 sequences, 8.6% of which are singletons. This clonotype was recorded at least ten times. Its antigen is not known. Sequence at one end of the junction differs from germline and may be a read error. Donors were all healthy Caucasians. The sample was also linked to a second study, of yellow fever vaccine responses in identical twins.

The source is a woman aged 18-29 years in good health. Material: PBMCs.

DNA for the CDR3: TGCGCCAGCAGCAGGCTCTACGAGCAGTACTTC. It specifies CASSRLYEQYF. The gene calls are TRBV6-5 and TRBJ2-7; D gene uncertain. This CDR3 has 11 amino acids. Germline CDR1 is MNHEY and CDR2 is SVGAGI.